This T cell receptor beta chain was sequenced during a study of metastatic and nonmetastatic thyroid tumors. TCRdb reanalyzed the PCR reads with MiXCR. The table includes about 12,000 clones, approximately 33% detected once. This CDR3 region has 15 residues. V was pared by 4 bases and J by 6 bases, with 7 bases of the junction left unmatched. No patient had received any treatment before thyroid surgery. The V call is TRBV12-3 or TRBV12-4, the J call TRBJ2-2; 8 nucleotides align to TRBD2. The sample was tumor tissue. The receptor comes from a male donor with papillary thyroid cancer or a benign thyroid nodule (not recorded which). Some clones in this sample may be carry-over from other donors' samples. Here the CDR3 reads CASSSGTSVSGELFF. The CDR3 region has the DNA TGTGCCAGCAGTTCCGGGACTAGTGTCTCCGGGGAGCTGTTTTTT.